This T cell receptor beta chain was found in a study of blood T cell repertoires in COVID-19 (dated by TCRdb to the early 2020s). Background on the whole study: Collaborator samples came from the United States, Italy and Spain and covered acute and convalescent phases of COVID-19. The dataset comprised deeply sampled blood TCRbeta repertoires from subjects exposed to, actively infected with, or recovered from COVID-19. The samples were drawn from the first 160 participants of the ongoing ImmuneRACE study and from 1,200 or so subjects provided by 6 global collaborators. Sample metadata almost always included a de-identified subject ID, COVID-19 status, age in years and sex. Where available, HLA class I and class II types were obtained from metadata supplied by the sample provider rather than from assay-based typing. The prospective study material was composed of cDNA or gDNA derived from T cells, B-cell-depleted T cells, or PBMCs. The repertoires were made available in a free public database intended to serve as a resource for research on the immune response to SARS-CoV-2. On the study overall, not on this receptor specifically: How much clinical and demographic metadata was included differed by source and by participant, and the metadata was provided uncurated.

Remarks on this clone: What antigen it recognizes has not been identified. No clone much larger than this one lies a single base away; base qualities are absent.

Whole blood was collected in K2EDTA tubes by collaborating institutions according to the institutions' own protocols. For TCRbeta analysis, collaborators shipped samples as frozen whole blood, isolated PBMCs, or DNA extracted from either of those sample types. The V and J ends are trimmed by 1 base and 0 bases, leaving 8 bases between them. CDR1 and CDR2 are drawn from the germline V gene: SGHRS, YFSETQ. Including cysteine and phenylalanine, the CDR3 has 14 amino acids. The retained sequence is limited to the CDR3, 42 bases, with the frame set at the first base. TCRbeta CDR3 regions were amplified from genomic DNA using the immunoSEQ Assay, a bias-controlled multiplex PCR. In the source study's methods: Within the assay, amplification of reference gene primers was used to estimate how many nucleated cells each sample contained. Sequence reads were collapsed and filtered to measure the absolute abundance of every unique TCRbeta CDR3 rearrangement. For each sample, productive Simpson clonality was calculated by taking the square root of Simpson's diversity index across productive rearrangements. Drawn from immuneACCESS, this table holds only the in-frame rearrangements with V and J called that TCRdb kept. Clones are partly lost; checked studies trace under half to an unresolved V gene and leave the rest unexplained. V, J and clone size reflect that table, while D and trimming were determined from the DNA. This sample comprises about 270,000 clones, roughly 85% of them detected only once. The ten largest clones take up roughly 11% of the sample.

This clonotype originated in an older woman with acute or convalescent COVID-19. Sequenced material: peripheral blood. The sequence joins TRBV5-1 to TRBJ2-7, with a tentative D gene TRBD1 over 5 matching bases. The CDR3: CASSLLQDSYEQYF. The nucleotides are TGCGCCAGCAGCTTGCTACAGGACTCCTACGAGCAGTACTTC. Extended through the reference TRBV5-1 and TRBJ2-7 proteins, this CDR3 yields the full variable domain: KAGVTQTPRYLIKTRGQQVTLSCSPISGHRSVSWYQQTPGQGLQFLFEYFSETQRNKGNFPGRFSGRQFSNSRSEMNVSTLELGDSALYLCASSLLQDSYEQYFGPGTRLTVT.